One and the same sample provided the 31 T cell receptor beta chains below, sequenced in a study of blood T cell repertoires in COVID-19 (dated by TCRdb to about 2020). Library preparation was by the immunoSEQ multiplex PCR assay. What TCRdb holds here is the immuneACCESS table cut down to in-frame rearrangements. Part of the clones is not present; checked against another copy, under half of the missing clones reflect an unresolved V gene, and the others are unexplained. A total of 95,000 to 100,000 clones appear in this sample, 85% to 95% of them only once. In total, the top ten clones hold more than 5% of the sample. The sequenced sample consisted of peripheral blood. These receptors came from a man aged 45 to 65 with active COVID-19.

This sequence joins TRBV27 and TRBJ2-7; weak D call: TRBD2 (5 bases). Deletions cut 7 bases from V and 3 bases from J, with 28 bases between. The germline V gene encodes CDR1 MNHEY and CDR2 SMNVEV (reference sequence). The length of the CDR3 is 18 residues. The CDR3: CASTPEGATAIELYEQYF. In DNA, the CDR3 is TGTGCCAGCACTCCCGAGGGAGCGACCGCCATTGAGCTCTACGAGCAGTACTTC.

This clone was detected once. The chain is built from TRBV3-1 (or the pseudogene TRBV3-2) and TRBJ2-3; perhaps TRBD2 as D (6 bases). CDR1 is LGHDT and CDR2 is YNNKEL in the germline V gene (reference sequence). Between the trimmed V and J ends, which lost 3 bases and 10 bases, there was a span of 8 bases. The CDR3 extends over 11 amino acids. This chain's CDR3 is CASSQGGSQYF. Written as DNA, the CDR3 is TGTGCCAGCAGCCAGGGGGGTTCGCAGTATTTT.

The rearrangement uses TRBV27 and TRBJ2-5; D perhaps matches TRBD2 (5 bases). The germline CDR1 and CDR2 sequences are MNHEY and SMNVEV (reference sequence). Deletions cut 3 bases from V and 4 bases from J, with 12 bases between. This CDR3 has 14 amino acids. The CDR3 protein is CASSLGSPSETQYF. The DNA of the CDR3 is TGTGCCAGCAGTTTGGGGAGCCCATCAGAGACCCAGTACTTC.

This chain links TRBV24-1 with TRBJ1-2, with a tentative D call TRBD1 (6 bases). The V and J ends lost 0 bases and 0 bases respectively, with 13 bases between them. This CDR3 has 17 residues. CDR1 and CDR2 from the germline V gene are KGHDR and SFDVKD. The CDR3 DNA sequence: TGTGCCACCAGTGATTTGAAGGACAGAAACACTAACTATGGCTACACCTTC. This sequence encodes CATSDLKDRNTNYGYTF.

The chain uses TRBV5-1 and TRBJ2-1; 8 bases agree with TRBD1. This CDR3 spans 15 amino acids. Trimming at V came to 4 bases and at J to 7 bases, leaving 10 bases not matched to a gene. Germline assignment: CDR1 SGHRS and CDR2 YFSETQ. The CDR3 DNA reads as TGCGCCAGCAGCGGGAGGACAGGGACGAGAAATGAGCAGTTCTTC. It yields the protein CASSGRTGTRNEQFF. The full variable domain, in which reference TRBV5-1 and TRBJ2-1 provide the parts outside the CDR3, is KAGVTQTPRYLIKTRGQQVTLSCSPISGHRSVSWYQQTPGQGLQFLFEYFSETQRNKGNFPGRFSGRQFSNSRSEMNVSTLELGDSALYLCASSGRTGTRNEQFFGPGTRLTVL.

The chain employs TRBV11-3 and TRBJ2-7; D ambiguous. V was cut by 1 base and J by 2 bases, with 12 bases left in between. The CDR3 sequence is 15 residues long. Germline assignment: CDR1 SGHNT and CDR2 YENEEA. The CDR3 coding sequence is TGTGCCAGCAGCTTAGGCACCGCTATGGCCTACGAGCAGTACTTC. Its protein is CASSLGTAMAYEQYF.

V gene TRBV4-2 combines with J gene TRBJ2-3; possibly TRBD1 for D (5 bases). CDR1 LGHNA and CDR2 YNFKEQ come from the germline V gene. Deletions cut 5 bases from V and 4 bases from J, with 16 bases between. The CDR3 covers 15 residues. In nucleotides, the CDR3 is TGTGCCAGCAGCTCCTCACAGGATAATGCAGATACGCAGTATTTT. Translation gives CASSSSQDNADTQYF.

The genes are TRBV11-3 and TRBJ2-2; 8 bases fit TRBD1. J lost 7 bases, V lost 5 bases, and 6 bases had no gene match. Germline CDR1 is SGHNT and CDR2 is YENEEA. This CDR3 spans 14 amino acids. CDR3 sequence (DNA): TGTGCCAGCAGCCTGGGACAGGCGGACGGGGAGCTGTTTTTT. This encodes CASSLGQADGELFF. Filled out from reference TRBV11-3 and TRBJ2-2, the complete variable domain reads EAGVVQSPRYKIIEKKQPVAFWCNPISGHNTLYWYLQNLGQGPELLIRYENEEAVDDSQLPKDRFSAERLKGVDSTLKIQPAELGDSAVYLCASSLGQADGELFFGEGSRLTVL.

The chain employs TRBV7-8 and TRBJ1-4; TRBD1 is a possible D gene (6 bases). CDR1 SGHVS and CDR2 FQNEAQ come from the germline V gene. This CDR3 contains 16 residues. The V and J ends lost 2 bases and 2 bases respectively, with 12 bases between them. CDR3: CASSLLGGQTNEKLFF. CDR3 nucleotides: TGTGCCAGCAGCTTACTCGGGGGGCAGACTAATGAAAAACTGTTTTTT.

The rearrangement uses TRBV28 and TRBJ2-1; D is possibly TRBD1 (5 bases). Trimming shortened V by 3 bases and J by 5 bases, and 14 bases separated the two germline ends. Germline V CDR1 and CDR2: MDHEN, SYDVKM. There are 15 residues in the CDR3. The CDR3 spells CASSLRQTPHNEQFF. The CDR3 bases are TGTGCCAGCAGTTTGCGACAGACGCCCCACAATGAGCAGTTCTTC.

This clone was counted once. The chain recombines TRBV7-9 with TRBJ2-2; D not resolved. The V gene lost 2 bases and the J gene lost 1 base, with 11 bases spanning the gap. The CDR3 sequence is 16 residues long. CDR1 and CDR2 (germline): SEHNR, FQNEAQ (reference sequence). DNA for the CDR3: TGTGCCAGCAGCTTACCACGGGTTCTGAACACCGGGGAGCTGTTTTTT. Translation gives CASSLPRVLNTGELFF.

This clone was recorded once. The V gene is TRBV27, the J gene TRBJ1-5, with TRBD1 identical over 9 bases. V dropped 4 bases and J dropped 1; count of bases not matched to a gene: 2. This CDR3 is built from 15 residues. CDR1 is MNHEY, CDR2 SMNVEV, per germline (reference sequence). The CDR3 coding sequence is TGTGCCAGCAGTTGGGGACAGGGAAGCAATCAGCCCCAGCATTTT. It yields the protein CASSWGQGSNQPQHF.

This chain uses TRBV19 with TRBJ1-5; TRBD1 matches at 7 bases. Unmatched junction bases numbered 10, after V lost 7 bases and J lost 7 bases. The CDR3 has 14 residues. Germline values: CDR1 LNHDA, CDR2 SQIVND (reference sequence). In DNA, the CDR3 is TGTGCCAGTACTGACAGGGAGGTTAGGCAGCCCCAGCATTTT. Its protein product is CASTDREVRQPQHF.

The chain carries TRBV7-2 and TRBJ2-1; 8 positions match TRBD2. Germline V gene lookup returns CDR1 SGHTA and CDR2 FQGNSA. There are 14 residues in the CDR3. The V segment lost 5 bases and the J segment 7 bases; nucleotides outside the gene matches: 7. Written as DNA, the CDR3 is TGTGCCAGCAGCCACGAGCGGGAGTGGAATGAGCAGTTCTTC. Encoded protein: CASSHEREWNEQFF.

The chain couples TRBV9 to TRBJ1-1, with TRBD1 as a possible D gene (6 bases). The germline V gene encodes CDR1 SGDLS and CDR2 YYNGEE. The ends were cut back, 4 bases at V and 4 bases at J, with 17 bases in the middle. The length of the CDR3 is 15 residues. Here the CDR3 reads CASSTGREWGTEAFF. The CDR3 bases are TGTGCCAGCAGCACAGGGAGGGAATGGGGCACTGAAGCTTTCTTT.

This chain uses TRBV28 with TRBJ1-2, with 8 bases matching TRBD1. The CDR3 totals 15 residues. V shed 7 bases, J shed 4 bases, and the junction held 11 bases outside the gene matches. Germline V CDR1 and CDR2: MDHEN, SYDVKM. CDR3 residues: CASTQQGAASYGYTF. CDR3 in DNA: TGTGCCAGCACCCAGCAGGGGGCGGCTAGCTATGGCTACACCTTC.

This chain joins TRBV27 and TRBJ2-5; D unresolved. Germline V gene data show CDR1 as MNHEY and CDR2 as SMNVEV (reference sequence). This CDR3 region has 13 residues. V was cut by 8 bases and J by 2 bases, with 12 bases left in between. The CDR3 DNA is TGTGCCAGCCGCAAAGACGGGCAAGAGACCCAGTACTTC. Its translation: CASRKDGQETQYF.

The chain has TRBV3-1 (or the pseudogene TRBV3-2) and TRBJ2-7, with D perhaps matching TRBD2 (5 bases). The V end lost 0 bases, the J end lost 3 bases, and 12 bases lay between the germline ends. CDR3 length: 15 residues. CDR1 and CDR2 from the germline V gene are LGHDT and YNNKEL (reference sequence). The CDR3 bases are TGTGCCAGCAGCCAAGATATCGGGGATTACTACGAGCAGTACTTC. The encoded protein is CASSQDIGDYYEQYF.

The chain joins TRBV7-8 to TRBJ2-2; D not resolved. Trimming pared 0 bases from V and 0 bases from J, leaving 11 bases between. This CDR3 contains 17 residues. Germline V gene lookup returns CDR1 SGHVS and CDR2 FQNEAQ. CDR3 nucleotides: TGTGCCAGCAGCTTAGCGGTCGGGTTCGCGAACACCGGGGAGCTGTTTTTT. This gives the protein CASSLAVGFANTGELFF.

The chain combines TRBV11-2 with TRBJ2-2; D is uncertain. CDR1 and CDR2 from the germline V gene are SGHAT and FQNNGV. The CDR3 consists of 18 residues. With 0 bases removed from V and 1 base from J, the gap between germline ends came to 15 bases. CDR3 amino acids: CASSLDGWSPKNTGELFF. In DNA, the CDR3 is TGTGCCAGCAGCTTAGATGGGTGGAGTCCGAAGAACACCGGGGAGCTGTTTTTT.

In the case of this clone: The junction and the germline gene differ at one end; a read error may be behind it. The CDR3 DNA follows: TGTGCCAGCAGCCACGGGACTAGCGGGAGCCCTAGCCTCTTC. Translation gives CASSHGTSGSPSLF. The chain links TRBV7-9 to TRBJ2-1; 14 bases are a match to TRBD2. CDR1 is SEHNR, CDR2 FQNEAQ, per germline (reference sequence). The CDR3 has 14 amino acids.

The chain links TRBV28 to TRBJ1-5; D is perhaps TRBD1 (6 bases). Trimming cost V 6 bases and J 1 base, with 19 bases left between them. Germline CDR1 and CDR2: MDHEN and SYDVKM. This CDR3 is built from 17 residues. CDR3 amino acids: CASRRFPGGGSNQPQHF. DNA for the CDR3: TGTGCCAGCAGGCGCTTCCCGGGGGGCGGAAGCAATCAGCCCCAGCATTTT.

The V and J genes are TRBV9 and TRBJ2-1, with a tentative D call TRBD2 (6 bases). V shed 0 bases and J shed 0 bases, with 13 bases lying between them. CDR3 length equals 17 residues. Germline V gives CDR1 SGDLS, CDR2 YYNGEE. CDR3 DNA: TGTGCCAGCAGCGTAGCGGGTGGGAGGAGCTCCTACAATGAGCAGTTCTTC. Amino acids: CASSVAGGRSSYNEQFF.

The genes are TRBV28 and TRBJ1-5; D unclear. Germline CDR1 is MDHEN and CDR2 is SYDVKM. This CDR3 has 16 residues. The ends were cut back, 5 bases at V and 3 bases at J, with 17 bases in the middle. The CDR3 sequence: CASSPGGPSTNQPQHF. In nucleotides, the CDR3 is TGTGCCAGCAGTCCCGGAGGGCCATCGACCAATCAGCCCCAGCATTTT.

Here the CDR3 reads CATSRDRGSPLHF. The CDR3 nucleotides read TGTGCCACCAGTCGGGACAGGGGTTCACCCCTCCACTTT. The rearrangement links TRBV15 to TRBJ1-6; 10 bases map to TRBD1. This CDR3 has 13 residues. Germline V gives CDR1 LNHNV, CDR2 YYDKDF (reference sequence). The V gene end was trimmed by 6 bases and the J gene end by 9 bases; junction bases not matched to a gene: 2.

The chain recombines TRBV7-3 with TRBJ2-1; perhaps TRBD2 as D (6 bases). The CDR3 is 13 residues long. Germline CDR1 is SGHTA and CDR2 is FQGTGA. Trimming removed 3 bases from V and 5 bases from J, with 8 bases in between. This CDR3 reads CASSFGGDNEQFF. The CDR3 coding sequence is TGTGCCAGCAGCTTCGGGGGTGACAATGAGCAGTTCTTC.

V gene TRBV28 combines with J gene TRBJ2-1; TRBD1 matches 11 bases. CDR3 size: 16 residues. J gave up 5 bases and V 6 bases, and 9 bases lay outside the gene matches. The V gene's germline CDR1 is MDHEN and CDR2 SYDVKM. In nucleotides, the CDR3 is TGTGCCAGCAGCCACCCCGGGACAGGGGGAAACAATGAGCAGTTCTTC. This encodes CASSHPGTGGNNEQFF. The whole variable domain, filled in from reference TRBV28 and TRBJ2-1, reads DVKVTQSSRYLVKRTGEKVFLECVQDMDHENMFWYRQDPGLGLRLIYFSYDVKMKEKGDIPEGYSVSREKKERFSLILESASTNQTSMYLCASSHPGTGGNNEQFFGPGTRLTVL.

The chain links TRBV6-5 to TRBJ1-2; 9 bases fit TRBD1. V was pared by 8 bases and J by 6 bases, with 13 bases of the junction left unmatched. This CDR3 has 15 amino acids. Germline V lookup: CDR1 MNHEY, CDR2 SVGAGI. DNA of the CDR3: TGTGCCAGCGACGAGGTCGGGACAGGGAGGGATGGCTACACCTTC. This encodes CASDEVGTGRDGYTF.

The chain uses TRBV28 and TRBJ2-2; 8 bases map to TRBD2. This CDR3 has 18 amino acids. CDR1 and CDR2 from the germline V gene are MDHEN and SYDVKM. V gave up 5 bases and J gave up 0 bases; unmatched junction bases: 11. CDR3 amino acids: CASSVPTSANSNTGELFF. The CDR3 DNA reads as TGTGCCAGCAGTGTACCGACTAGCGCAAATTCGAACACCGGGGAGCTGTTTTTT.

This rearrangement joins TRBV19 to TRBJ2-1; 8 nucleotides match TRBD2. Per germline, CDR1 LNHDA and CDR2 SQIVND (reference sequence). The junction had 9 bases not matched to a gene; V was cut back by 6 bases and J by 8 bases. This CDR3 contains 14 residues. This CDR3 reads CASRSPGGPYEQFF. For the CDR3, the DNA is TGTGCCAGTAGGTCGCCGGGAGGGCCCTATGAGCAGTTCTTC.

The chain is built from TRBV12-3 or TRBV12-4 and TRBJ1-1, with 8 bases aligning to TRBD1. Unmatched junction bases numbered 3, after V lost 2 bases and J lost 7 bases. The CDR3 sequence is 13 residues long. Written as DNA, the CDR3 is TGTGCCAGCAGTTTAAAACAGGGGGATGAAGCTTTCTTT. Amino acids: CASSLKQGDEAFF.